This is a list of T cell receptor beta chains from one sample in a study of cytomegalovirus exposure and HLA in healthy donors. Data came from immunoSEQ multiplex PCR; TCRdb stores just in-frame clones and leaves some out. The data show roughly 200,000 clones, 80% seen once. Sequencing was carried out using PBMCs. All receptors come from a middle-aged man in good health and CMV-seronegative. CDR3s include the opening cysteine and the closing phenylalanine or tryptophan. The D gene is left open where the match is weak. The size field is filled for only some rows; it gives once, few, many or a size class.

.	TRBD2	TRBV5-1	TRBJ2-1	CASSPATSGGPDEQFF	TGCGCCAGCAGCCCCGCGACTAGCGGGGGGCCAGATGAGCAGTTCTTC
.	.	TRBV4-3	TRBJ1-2	CASSQDGGTGYGYTF	TGCGCCAGCAGCCAAGATGGAGGGACGGGCTATGGCTACACCTTC
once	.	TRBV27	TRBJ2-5	CASTSPAETQYF	TGTGCCAGCACCAGTCCCGCTGAGACCCAGTACTTC
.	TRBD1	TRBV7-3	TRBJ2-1	CASSLSGGANEQFF	TGTGCCAGCAGCTTATCAGGGGGTGCGAATGAGCAGTTCTTC
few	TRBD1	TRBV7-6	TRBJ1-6	CASGVGQSESPLHF	TGTGCCAGCGGAGTGGGACAGTCAGAGTCACCCCTCCACTTT
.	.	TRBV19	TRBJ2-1	CASSIPPINEQFF	TGTGCCAGTAGTATACCCCCTATAAATGAGCAGTTCTTC
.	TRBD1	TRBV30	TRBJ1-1	CAWREWGQRNTEAFF	TGTGCCTGGAGAGAGTGGGGACAGCGGAACACTGAAGCTTTCTTT
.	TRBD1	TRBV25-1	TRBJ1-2	CASSRTGGIYGYTF	TGTGCCAGCAGTCGAACAGGGGGAATCTATGGCTACACCTTC
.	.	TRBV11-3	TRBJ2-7	CASSLAASSYEQYF	TGTGCCAGCAGCTTAGCAGCTAGCTCCTACGAGCAGTACTTC
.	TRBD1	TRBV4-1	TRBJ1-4	CASSHRTGSFNEKLFF	TGCGCCAGCAGCCACCGGACAGGGAGCTTTAATGAAAAACTGTTTTTT
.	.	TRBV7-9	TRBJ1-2	CASSRPGYGYTF	TGTGCCAGCAGCCGACCGGGGTATGGCTACACCTTC
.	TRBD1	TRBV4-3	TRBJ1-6	CASSQDTAGGNSPLHF	TGCGCCAGCAGCCAAGATACTGCAGGGGGGAATTCACCCCTCCACTTT
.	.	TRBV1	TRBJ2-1	CTSSQLSGGRHEQFF	TGCACCAGCAGCCAACTTAGCGGGGGCAGGCATGAGCAGTTCTTC
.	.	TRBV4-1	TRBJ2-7	CASSQEGQSYEQYF	TGCGCCAGCAGCCAAGAGGGCCAGAGCTACGAGCAGTACTTC
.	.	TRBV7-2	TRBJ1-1	CASSLAPMNTEAFF	TGTGCCAGCAGCTTAGCTCCTATGAACACTGAAGCTTTCTTT
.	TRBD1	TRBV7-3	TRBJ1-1	CASSLTGQANTEAFF	TGTGCCAGCAGCCTGACGGGACAGGCAAACACTGAAGCTTTCTTT
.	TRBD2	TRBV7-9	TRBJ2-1	CASSSGLAGYNEQFF	TGTGCCAGCAGCTCCGGGCTAGCGGGGTACAATGAGCAGTTCTTC
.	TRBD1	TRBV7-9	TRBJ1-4	CASSRGQENEKLFF	TGTGCCAGCAGCCGGGGACAGGAGAATGAAAAACTGTTTTTT
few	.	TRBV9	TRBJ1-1	CASSVAQNTEAFF	TGTGCCAGCAGCGTAGCCCAGAACACTGAAGCTTTCTTT
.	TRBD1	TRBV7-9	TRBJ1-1	CSSSQPLQGASITEAFF	TGTTCCAGCAGCCAACCGCTACAGGGGGCGAGTATAACTGAAGCTTTCTTT
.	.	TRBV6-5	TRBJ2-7	CASSPAGKGEQYF	TGTGCCAGCAGCCCTGCAGGAAAAGGCGAGCAGTACTTC
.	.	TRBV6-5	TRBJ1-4	CASSSLGAVGNEKLFF	TGTGCCAGCAGTTCCTTGGGGGCGGTAGGAAATGAAAAACTGTTTTTT
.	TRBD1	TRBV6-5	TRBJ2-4	CASSYSGTGSNIQYF	TGTGCCAGCAGTTACTCGGGGACAGGGTCAAACATTCAGTACTTC
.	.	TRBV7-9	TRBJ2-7	CASSLRPTGEQYF	TGTGCCAGCAGCTTACGACCCACGGGAGAGCAGTACTTC
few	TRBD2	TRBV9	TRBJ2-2	CASSVVPGGHGELFF	TGTGCCAGCAGCGTAGTTCCGGGGGGGCATGGGGAGCTGTTTTTT
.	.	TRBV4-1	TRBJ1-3	CASSQAKSSGNTIYF	TGCGCCAGCAGCCAGGCAAAGTCCTCTGGAAACACCATATATTTT
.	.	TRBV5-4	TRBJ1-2	CASSRGVTIYGYAF	TGTGCCAGCAGCCGCGGGGTTACCATCTATGGCTACGCCTTC
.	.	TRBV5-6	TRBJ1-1	CASTRPWGEVNTEAFF	TGTGCCAGCACCCGGCCTTGGGGGGAGGTGAACACTGAAGCTTTCTTT
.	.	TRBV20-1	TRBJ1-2	CSAVQGYGYTF	TGCAGTGCTGTCCAGGGGTATGGCTACACCTTC
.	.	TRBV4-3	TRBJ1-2	CASSQGRPPGDGYTF	TGCGCCAGCAGCCAAGGGCGCCCGCCCGGGGATGGCTACACCTTC
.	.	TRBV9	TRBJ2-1	CASSVESDNEQFF	TGTGCCAGCAGCGTAGAAAGCGATAATGAGCAGTTCTTC
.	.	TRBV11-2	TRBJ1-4	CASSLGTNARGWGEKLFF	TGTGCCAGCAGCTTAGGAACCAACGCCAGGGGTTGGGGTGAAAAACTGTTTTTT
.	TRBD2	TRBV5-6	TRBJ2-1	CASSRGLAGFGEQFF	TGTGCCAGCAGCCGGGGACTAGCGGGGTTTGGGGAGCAGTTCTTC
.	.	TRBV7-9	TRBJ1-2	CASSLLISGGNDGYTF	TGTGCCAGCAGCCTACTTATCAGCGGTGGTAATGATGGCTACACCTTC
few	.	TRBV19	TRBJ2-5	CASGRDRLWETQYF	TGTGCCAGCGGGCGAGACAGGCTTTGGGAGACCCAGTACTTC
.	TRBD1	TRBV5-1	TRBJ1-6	CASSIGTGPNSPLHF	TGCGCCAGCAGCATTGGGACAGGGCCCAATTCACCCCTCCACTTT
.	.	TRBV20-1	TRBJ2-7	CSARATSEQYF	TGCAGTGCTAGAGCGACTAGCGAGCAGTACTTC
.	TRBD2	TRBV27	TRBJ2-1	CASSLAGGDEQFF	TGTGCCAGCAGTTTGGCGGGGGGGGATGAGCAGTTCTTC
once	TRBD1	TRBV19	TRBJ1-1	CASSIYRGEYAAFF	TGTGCCAGTAGTATATACAGGGGGGAGTATGCAGCTTTCTTT
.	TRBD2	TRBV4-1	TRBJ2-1	CASSQGLAGDYNEQFF	TGCGCCAGCAGCCAGGGACTAGCGGGGGACTACAATGAGCAGTTCTTC
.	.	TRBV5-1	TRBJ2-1	CASTEVGGYNEQFF	TGCGCCAGTACCGAGGTAGGGGGATACAATGAGCAGTTCTTC
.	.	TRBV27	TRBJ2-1	CASSLSGGVYNEQFF	TGTGCCAGCAGTTTATCTGGGGGCGTCTACAATGAGCAGTTCTTC
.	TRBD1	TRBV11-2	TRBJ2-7	CASARQGTYEQYF	TGTGCCAGCGCAAGACAGGGAACCTACGAGCAGTACTTC
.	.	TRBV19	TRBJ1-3	CASGKGYYNTIYF	TGTGCCAGTGGAAAAGGATACTATAACACCATATATTTT
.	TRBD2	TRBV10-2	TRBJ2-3	CASSGVPSGSTDTQYF	TGCGCCAGCAGTGGAGTCCCTAGCGGGAGCACAGATACGCAGTATTTT
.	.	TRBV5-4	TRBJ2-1	CASSLATGGTYNEQFF	TGTGCCAGCAGCTTGGCGACGGGGGGCACATACAATGAGCAGTTCTTC
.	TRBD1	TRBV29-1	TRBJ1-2	CSVGSGGRARGYTF	TGCAGCGTTGGGTCAGGGGGCCGTGCCAGGGGCTACACCTTC
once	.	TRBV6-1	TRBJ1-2	CASGQDRNYGYTF	TGTGCCAGCGGCCAAGACAGGAACTATGGCTACACCTTC
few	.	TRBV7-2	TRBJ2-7	CASSPGVSEQYF	TGTGCCAGCAGCCCAGGGGTGAGCGAGCAGTACTTC